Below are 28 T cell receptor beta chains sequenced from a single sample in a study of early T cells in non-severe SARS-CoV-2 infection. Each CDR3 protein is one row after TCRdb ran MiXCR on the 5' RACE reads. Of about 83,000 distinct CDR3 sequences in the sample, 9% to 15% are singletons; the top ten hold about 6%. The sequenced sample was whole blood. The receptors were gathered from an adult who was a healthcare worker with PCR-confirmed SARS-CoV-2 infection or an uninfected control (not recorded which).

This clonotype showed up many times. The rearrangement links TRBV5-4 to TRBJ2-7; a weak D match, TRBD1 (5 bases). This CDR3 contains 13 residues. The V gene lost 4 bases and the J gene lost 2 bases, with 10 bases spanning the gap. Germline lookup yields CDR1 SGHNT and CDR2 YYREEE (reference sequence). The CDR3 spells CASSTGDTYEQYF. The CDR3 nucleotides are TGTGCCAGCAGCACAGGTGATACCTACGAGCAGTACTTC.

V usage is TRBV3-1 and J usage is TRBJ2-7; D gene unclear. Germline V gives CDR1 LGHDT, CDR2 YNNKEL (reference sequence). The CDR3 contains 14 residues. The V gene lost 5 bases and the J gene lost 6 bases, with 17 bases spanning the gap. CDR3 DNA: TGTGCCAGCAGCTCCCCCCTGCAGGTCGGCGAGCAGTACTTC. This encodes CASSSPLQVGEQYF.

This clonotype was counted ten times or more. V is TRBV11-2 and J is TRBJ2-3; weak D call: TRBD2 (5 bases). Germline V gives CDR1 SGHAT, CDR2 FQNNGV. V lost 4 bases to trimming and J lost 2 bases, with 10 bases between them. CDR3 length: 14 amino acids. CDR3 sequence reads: CASSSGDVTDTQYF. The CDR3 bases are TGTGCCAGCAGCTCCGGGGATGTCACAGATACGCAGTATTTT.

The CDR3 nucleotides read TGTGCCAGCAGATATGGACAGGGGTTGAACACTGAAGCTTTCTTT. Translated, it gives CASRYGQGLNTEAFF. The chain couples TRBV27 to TRBJ1-1; TRBD1 aligns across 9 bases. The CDR3 is made up of 15 amino acids. V lost 6 bases to trimming and J lost 0 bases; unmatched junction nucleotides: 5. Germline-derived CDR1 and CDR2 are MNHEY and SMNVEV (reference sequence).

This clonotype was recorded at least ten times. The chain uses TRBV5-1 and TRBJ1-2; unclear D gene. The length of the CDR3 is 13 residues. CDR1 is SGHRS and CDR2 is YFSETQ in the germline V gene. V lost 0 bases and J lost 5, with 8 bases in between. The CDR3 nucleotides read TGCGCCAGCAGCTTGGCGGAGCCTTATGGCTACACCTTC. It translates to CASSLAEPYGYTF.

CDR3 DNA sequence: TGTGCCAGCTCACCACAACAAAATGAGCAGTTCTTC. Protein sequence: CASSPQQNEQFF. This chain links TRBV18 with TRBJ2-1, with D hard to call. Trimming shortened V by 1 base and J by 7 bases, and 5 bases separated the two germline ends. CDR3 length: 12 residues. Germline loops: CDR1 KGHSH, CDR2 LQKENI.

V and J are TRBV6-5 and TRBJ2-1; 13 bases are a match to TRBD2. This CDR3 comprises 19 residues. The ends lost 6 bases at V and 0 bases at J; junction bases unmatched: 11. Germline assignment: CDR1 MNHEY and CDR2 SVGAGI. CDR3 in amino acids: CASSPTPGLAGYSYNEQFF. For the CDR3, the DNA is TGTGCCAGCAGCCCCACTCCGGGACTAGCGGGATACTCCTACAATGAGCAGTTCTTC.

The CDR3 loop is CASSLDVHNEKLFF. The CDR3 DNA reads TGTGCCAGCAGCTTAGACGTACATAATGAAAAACTGTTTTTT. The chain has TRBV7-9 and TRBJ1-4; D gene unclear. Trimming cost V 1 base and J 4 bases, with 7 bases left between them. Germline CDR1 is SEHNR and CDR2 is FQNEAQ (reference sequence). The CDR3 spans 14 residues.

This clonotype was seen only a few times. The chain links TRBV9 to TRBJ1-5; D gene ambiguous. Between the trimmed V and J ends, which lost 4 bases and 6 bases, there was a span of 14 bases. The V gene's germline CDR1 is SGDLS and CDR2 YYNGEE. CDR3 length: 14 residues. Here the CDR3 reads CASSPEGWGQPQHF. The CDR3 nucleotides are TGTGCCAGCAGCCCAGAAGGGTGGGGTCAGCCCCAGCATTTT.

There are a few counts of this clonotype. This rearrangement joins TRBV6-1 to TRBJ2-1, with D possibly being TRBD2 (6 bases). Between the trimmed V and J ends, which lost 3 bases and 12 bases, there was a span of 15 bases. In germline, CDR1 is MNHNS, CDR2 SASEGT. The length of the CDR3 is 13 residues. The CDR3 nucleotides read TGTGCCAGCAGTGACCCTAGCGTAGGGTGGCAGTTCTTC. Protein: CASSDPSVGWQFF.

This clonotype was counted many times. The CDR3 region is CASSPGGGRGPINEQFF. DNA for the CDR3: TGTGCCAGCAGCCCGGGGGGCGGGAGAGGACCGATCAATGAGCAGTTCTTC. V is TRBV5-4 and J is TRBJ2-1, with a weak D call TRBD2 (7 bases). The CDR3 length is 17 residues. V dropped 4 bases and J dropped 6 bases, with 23 bases sitting between them. Germline CDR1 reads SGHNT; CDR2 reads YYREEE (reference sequence).

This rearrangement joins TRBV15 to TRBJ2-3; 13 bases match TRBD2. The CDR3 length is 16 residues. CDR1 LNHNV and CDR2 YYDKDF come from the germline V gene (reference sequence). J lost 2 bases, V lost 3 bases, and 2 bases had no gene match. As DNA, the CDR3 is TGTGCCACCAGCAGGACTAGCGGGAGGTTCACAGATACGCAGTATTTT. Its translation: CATSRTSGRFTDTQYF.

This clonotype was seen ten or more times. CDR3 in amino acids: CSAHTDTQYF. For the CDR3, the DNA is TGCAGTGCCCACACAGATACGCAGTATTTT. This chain joins TRBV20-1 and TRBJ2-3; D gene unclear. This CDR3 spans 10 amino acids. V lost 6 bases and J lost 2, with 3 bases in between. The germline V gene encodes CDR1 DFQATT and CDR2 SNEGSKA (reference sequence).

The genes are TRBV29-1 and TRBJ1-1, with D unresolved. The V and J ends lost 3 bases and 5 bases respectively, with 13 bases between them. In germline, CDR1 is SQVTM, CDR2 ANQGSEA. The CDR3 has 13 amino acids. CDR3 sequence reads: CSVDEGPETEAFF. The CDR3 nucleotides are TGCAGCGTTGACGAGGGCCCGGAAACTGAAGCTTTCTTT.

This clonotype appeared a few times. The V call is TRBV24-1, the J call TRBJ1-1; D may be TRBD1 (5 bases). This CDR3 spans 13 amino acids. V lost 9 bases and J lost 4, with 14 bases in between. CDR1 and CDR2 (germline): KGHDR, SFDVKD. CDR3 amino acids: CATSQGPGTEAFF. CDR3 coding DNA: TGTGCCACCTCTCAGGGCCCGGGCACTGAAGCTTTCTTT.

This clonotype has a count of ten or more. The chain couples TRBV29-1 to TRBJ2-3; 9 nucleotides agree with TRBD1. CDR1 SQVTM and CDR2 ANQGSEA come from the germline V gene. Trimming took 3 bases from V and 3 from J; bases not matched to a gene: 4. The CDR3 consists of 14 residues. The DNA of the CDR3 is TGCAGCGTTGATGAACAGGGGGCAACAGATACGCAGTATTTT. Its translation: CSVDEQGATDTQYF.

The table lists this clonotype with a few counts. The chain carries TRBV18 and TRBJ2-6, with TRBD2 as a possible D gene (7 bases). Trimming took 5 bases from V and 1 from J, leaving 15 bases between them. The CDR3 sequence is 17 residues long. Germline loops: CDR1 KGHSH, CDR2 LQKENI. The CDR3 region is CASSSVRGASGANVLTF. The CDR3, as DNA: TGTGCCAGCTCATCCGTACGGGGGGCTTCTGGGGCCAACGTCCTGACTTTC.

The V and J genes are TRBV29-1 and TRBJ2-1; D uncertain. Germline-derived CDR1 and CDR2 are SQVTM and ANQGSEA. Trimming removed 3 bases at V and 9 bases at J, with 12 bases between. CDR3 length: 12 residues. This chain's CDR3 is CSVEGSHTEQFF. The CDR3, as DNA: TGCAGCGTTGAGGGTAGCCACACTGAGCAGTTCTTC.

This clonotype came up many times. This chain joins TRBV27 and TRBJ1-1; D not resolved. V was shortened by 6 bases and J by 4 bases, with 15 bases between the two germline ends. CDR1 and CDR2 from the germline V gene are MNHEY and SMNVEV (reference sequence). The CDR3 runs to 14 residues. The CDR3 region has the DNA TGTGCCAGCAGGAGGGAAGGTGGTATCACTGAAGCTTTCTTT. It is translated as CASRREGGITEAFF.

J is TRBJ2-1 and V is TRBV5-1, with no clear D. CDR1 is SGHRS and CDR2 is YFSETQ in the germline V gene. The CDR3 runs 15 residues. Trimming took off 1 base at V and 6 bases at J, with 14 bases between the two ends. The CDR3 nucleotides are TGCGCCAGCAGCTTGTTGACTCCCGGAACCAATGAGCAGTTCTTC. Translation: CASSLLTPGTNEQFF.

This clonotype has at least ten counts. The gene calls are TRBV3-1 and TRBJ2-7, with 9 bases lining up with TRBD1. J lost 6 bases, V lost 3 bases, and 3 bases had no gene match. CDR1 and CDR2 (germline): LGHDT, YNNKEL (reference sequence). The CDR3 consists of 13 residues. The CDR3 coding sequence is TGTGCCAGCAGCCACACGACAGGGGGCGAGCAGTACTTC. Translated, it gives CASSHTTGGEQYF.

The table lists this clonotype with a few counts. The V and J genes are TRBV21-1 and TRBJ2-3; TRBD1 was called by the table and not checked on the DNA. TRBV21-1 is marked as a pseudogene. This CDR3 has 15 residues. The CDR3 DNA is TGTGCCAGCAGCAAAGAGCGACAGGGGTCAGATACGCAGTATTTT. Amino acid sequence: CASSKERQGSDTQYF.

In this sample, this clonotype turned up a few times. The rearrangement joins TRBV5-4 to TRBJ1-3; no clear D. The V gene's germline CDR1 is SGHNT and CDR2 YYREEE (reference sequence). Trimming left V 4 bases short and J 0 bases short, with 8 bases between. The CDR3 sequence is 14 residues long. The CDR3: CASSDVNSGNTIYF. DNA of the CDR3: TGTGCCAGCAGCGACGTAAACTCTGGAAACACCATATATTTT.

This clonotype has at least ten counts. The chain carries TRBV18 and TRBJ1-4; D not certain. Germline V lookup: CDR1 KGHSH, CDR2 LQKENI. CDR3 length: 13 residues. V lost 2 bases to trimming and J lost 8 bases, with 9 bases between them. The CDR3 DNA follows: TGTGCCAGCTCACCATTTCCGGGCGAAAAACTGTTTTTT. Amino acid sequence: CASSPFPGEKLFF.

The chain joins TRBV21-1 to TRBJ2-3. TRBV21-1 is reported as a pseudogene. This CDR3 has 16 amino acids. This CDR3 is CASSKHRLWFPDTQYF. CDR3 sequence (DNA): TGTGCCAGCAGCAAACATCGGCTGTGGTTCCCAGATACGCAGTATTTT.

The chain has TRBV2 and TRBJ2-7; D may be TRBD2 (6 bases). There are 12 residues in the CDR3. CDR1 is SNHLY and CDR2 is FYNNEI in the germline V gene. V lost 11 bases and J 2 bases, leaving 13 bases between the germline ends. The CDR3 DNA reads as TGTGCCCGGGGGAGCCTCCCCTACGAGCAGTACTTC. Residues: CARGSLPYEQYF. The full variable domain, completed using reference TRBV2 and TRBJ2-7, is EPEVTQTPSHQVTQMGQEVILRCVPISNHLYFYWYRQILGQKVEFLVSFYNNEISEKSEIFDDQFSVERPDGSNFTLKIRSTKLEDSAMYFCARGSLPYEQYFGPGTRLTVT.

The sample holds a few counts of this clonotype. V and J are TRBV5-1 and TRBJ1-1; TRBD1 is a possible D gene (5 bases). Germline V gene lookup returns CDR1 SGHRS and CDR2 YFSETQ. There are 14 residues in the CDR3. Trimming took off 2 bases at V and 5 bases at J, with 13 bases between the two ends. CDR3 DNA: TGCGCCAGCAGCTTTGGAAGGGGAGTTACTGAAGCTTTCTTT. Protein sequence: CASSFGRGVTEAFF.

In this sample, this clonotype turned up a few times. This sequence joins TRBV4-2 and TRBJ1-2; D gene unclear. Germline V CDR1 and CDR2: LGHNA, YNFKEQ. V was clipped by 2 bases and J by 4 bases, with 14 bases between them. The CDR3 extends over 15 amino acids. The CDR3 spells CASSQTGRTGYGYTF. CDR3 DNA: TGTGCCAGCAGCCAAACGGGCCGGACTGGCTATGGCTACACCTTC.